Reported below is one T cell receptor beta chain. The authors' processing: Reference gene primer amplification yielded estimated nucleated cell counts. TCRdb's table, derived via immunoSEQ multiplex PCR, lists solely in-frame clones and lacks some. For V, J and clone size, that table is used; D and trimming come from the DNA. The sample has roughly 15,000 clones; roughly 80% are singletons. The data derive from a study of blood T cell repertoires in COVID-19. As for the study in general: The United States, Italy and Spain were the sources of the acute and convalescent COVID-19 samples. Nucleic acid was either cDNA or gDNA, and it came from T cells, B-cell-depleted T cells, or PBMCs.

The V end was cut by 5 bases, the J end by 0 bases, with 10 bases between. CDR1 and CDR2 (germline): MNHEY, SVGEGT. The CDR3 extends over 14 amino acids. Sequenced: peripheral blood. The receptor comes from a woman in her seventies with active COVID-19. The chain employs TRBV6-2 or TRBV6-3 and TRBJ1-1, with D perhaps matching TRBD1 (5 bases). In DNA form, the CDR3 reads TGTGCCAGCAGTCAGGACATATTGAACACTGAAGCTTTCTTT. Protein: CASSQDILNTEAFF.